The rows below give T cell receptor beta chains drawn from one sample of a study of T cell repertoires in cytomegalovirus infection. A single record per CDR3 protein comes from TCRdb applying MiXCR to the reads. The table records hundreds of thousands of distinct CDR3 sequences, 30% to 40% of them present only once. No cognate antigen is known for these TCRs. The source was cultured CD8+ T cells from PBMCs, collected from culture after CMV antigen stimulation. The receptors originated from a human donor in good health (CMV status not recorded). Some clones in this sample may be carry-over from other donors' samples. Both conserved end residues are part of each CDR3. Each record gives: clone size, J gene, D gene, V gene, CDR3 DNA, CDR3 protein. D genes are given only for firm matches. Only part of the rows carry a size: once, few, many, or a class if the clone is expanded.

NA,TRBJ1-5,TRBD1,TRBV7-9,TGTGCCAACAGCTTAGCTCCCGGACAGGGCAAGGGGGCCCAGCATTTT,CANSLAPGQGKGAQHF
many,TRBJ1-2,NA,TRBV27,TGTGCCAGCGCGGGGACCAACTATGGCTACACCTTC,CASAGTNYGYTF
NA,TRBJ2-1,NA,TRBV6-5,TGTGCCAGCAGTTACCTCGGAGACAATGAGCAGTTCTTC,CASSYLGDNEQFF
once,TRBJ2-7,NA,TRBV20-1,TGCAGTGCTAACCTGGGGCACTACGAGCAGTACTTC,CSANLGHYEQYF
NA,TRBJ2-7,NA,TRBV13,TGTGCCAGCAGCGGGGGGATACGAGGGCAGTACTTC,CASSGGIRGQYF
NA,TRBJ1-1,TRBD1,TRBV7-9,TGTGCCAGCAGCTTAGCGGACAGGAGAGCTTTCTTT,CASSLADRRAFF
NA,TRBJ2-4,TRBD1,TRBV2,TGTGCCAGCAGTGGTGACAGGGGGGTCGAGAAAAACATTCAGTACTTC,CASSGDRGVEKNIQYF
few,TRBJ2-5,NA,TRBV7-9,TGTGCCAGCAGCTTAGAAGGGGGGCGCGTGACCCAGTACTTC,CASSLEGGRVTQYF
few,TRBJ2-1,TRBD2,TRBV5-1,TGCGCCAGCAGCTTGGAGTTTAGCGGGGCTGCCTACAATGAGCAGTTCTTC,CASSLEFSGAAYNEQFF
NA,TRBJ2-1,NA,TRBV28,TGTGCCAGCAGTCCTGCCCCTGGGGGGATGGAGCAGTTCTTC,CASSPAPGGMEQFF